This T cell receptor (beta chain) was retrieved from a study of radiation and T cells in renal cell carcinoma. Treatment here: 15 Gy SBRT to primary tumor, nephrectomy 4 weeks later. The study's findings and limits: Dominant CDR3 motifs were more common in irradiated tumors than controls. Top tumor clonotypes rose in blood 2 weeks post-radiation, then contracted.

The CDR3 runs 15 residues. V was shortened by 5 bases and J by 7 bases, with 18 bases between the two germline ends. Germline V gene data show CDR1 as SGHTA and CDR2 as FQGNSA. Of note for this clone: Its cognate antigen is unknown.

Repertoires were generated with immunoSEQ multiplex PCR, while TCRdb's copy carries only in-frame clones and drops some. The repertoire consists of approximately 17,000 clones, with roughly 50% occurring once and the leading ten covering around 43%. This chain links TRBV7-2 with TRBJ1-5, with D hard to call. The material sequenced was tumor tissue, taken from a patient whose treatment included radiotherapy and nephrectomy. This sequence was found in a woman aged 55-69 years with renal cell carcinoma. The DNA of the CDR3 is TGTGCCAGCAGCCCCGATGGAGGGTTAGGCCAGCCCCAGCATTTT. Translated: CASSPDGGLGQPQHF.